This TCR beta chain is drawn from a study of metastatic and nonmetastatic thyroid tumors. About the research overall: Repertoires from malignant and benign thyroid patients were compared across blood and tumor or nodule tissue. Study observations and caveats: Patients with malignant thyroid tumors reportedly had significantly higher TCR beta diversity than those with benign nodules, in blood and tumor.

With V trimmed by 4 bases and J by 1 base, 4 bases remained unmatched. Germline lookup yields CDR1 MDHEN and CDR2 SYDVKM. CDR3 size: 15 residues. Patients underwent thyroid surgery, and none had received any treatment before it. This clone was recorded at least ten times. Its antigen is currently unknown. Methods used by the authors: Variation in CDR3 across clinicopathological groups served as the basis for constructing a distant-metastasis classifier in papillary thyroid cancer. TCRdb re-called the PCR reads through MiXCR. Clone size and V and J calls follow TCRdb, not the original study. Of tens of thousands of clones listed, 19% are singletons.

The origin of this receptor is a female donor with papillary thyroid cancer or a benign thyroid nodule (not recorded which). Some clones in this sample may be carry-over from other donors' samples. The sample was blood. The genes are TRBV28 and TRBJ2-3; 8 bases align to TRBD1. The CDR3 coding sequence is TGTGCCAGCAGTTCCGGGACAGGTCGCACAGATACGCAGTATTTT. Encoded protein: CASSSGTGRTDTQYF.